A single sample gave rise to the 3 T cell receptor beta chains below, sequenced in a study of T cells during gluten challenge in celiac disease. MiXCR was run by TCRdb on the 5' RACE reads, yielding one entry per CDR3 protein. Here the sample spans roughly 170 distinct CDR3 sequences, 15% being singletons. Lineage-negative, tetramer-binding CD3+ CD4+ cells lacking CD45RA and CD62L but expressing integrin beta7 were gated. The material sequenced was gluten-specific CD4+ T cells sorted from blood using tetramers, taken at baseline or on day 6, 14 or 28 of gluten challenge (not recorded which). These receptors all come from a male donor with celiac disease.

This clonotype is labeled as medium-sized. This chain joins TRBV4-2 and TRBJ2-1, with TRBD2 matching 10 bases. The J segment lost 7 bases and the V segment lost 3 bases, leaving 6 bases of the junction unmatched. CDR1 is LGHNA, CDR2 YNFKEQ, per germline. The CDR3 is made up of 15 amino acids. CDR3 DNA: TGTGCCAGCAGCCACCCTAGCGGGGGTTATAATGAGCAGTTCTTC. Protein sequence: CASSHPSGGYNEQFF.

Sample share makes this clonotype hyperexpanded. The genes are TRBV29-1 and TRBJ2-7; D is uncertain. V was pared by 4 bases and J by 4 bases, with 5 bases between. The CDR3 length is 10 residues. Germline CDR1 is SQVTM and CDR2 is ANQGSEA. The DNA of the CDR3 is TGCAGCGTTGTGAGGTACGAGCAGTACTTC. Protein product: CSVVRYEQYF.

In its sample, this clonotype ranks as medium-sized (0.01 to 0.1%). The chain carries TRBV5-1 and TRBJ2-5, with 9 bases lining up with TRBD2. The V gene's germline CDR1 is SGHRS and CDR2 YFSETQ. This CDR3 contains 16 residues. V lost 1 base, J lost 1 base, and 5 bases stayed unmatched. The CDR3 DNA sequence: TGCGCCAGCAGCTTGATAGCGGGGGTCTTCCAAGAGACCCAGTACTTC. Amino acid sequence: CASSLIAGVFQETQYF.